One T cell receptor (beta chain) is described in this entry. Antigen specificity is unknown. Using immunoSEQ multiplex PCR, the repertoire was profiled, and TCRdb retains in-frame clones only, with some absent. Found here are about 1.5 million clones, roughly 95% of them singletons; the top ten hold 1% to 1.5%. CDR1 is SGHTS and CDR2 is YDEGEE in the germline V gene. V lost 5 bases, J lost 0 bases, and 20 bases lay in between. This CDR3 contains 18 residues. These data originate in a study of shared clonotypes between healthy human individuals. Study-wide results and limits: Against clonotypes common to all four donors, non-shared ones had lower generation probabilities.

The sample was naive CD4+ T cells sorted from blood. Subset specified: CD45RA+ positively selected. This TCR derives from a young man in good health. The V and J genes are TRBV5-8 and TRBJ1-4; D gene uncertain. The CDR3 spells CASSSWYPKRATNEKLFF. CDR3 in DNA: TGTGCCAGCAGTTCTTGGTATCCAAAGAGGGCAACTAATGAAAAACTGTTTTTT.